This TCR beta chain was profiled in a study of T cells in Graves' hyperthyroidism and ophthalmopathy. This clonotype occurred many times. A patient was excluded if there was uncontrolled infection, other autoimmune disease, pregnancy or lactation. The study based diagnoses on clinical symptoms, serum thyroxine and TRAb, thyroid ultrasound and orbital computed tomography. The TCR beta CDR3 regions underwent amplification using RNA transcripts as the source. The HTBI set primed first-round TCR CDR3 RT-PCR. MiXCR, applied by TCRdb to the multiplex PCR reads, yields one record per CDR3 protein. The table lists about 560,000 distinct CDR3 sequences, just over 45% of them singletons, with 8.2% in the top ten. The CDR3 has 14 amino acids. Germline CDR1 and CDR2: LNHDA and SQIVND (reference sequence). Trimming removed 5 bases from V and 5 bases from J, with 15 bases in between.

This TCR was recovered from a woman between 18 and 30 years old with Graves' hyperthyroidism. The chain combines TRBV19 with TRBJ1-1; perhaps TRBD1 as D (5 bases). The sequencing input was peripheral blood or thyroid tissue (not recorded which). DNA of the CDR3: TGTGCCAGTAGTCCAACGGGGGTCAGGACTGAAGCTTTCTTT. Translating gives CASSPTGVRTEAFF.